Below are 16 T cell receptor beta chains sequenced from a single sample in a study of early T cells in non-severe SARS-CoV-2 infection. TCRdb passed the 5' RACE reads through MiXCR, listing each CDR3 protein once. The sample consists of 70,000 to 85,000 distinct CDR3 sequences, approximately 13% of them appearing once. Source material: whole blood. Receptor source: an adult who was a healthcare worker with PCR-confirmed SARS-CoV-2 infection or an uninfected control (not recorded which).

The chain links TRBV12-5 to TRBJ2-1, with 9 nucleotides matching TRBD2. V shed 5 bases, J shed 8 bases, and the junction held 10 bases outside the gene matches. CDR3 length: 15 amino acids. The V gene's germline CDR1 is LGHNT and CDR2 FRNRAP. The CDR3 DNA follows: TGTGCTAGTGGTCCCCGGGCGGGGGGGCTCGATGAGCAGTTCTTC. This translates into CASGPRAGGLDEQFF.

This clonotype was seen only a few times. The DNA of the CDR3 is TGTGCCAGCAGCTTGGACTCCCCCTCGGCAGATACGCAGTATTTT. This gives the protein CASSLDSPSADTQYF. The chain employs TRBV11-2 and TRBJ2-3; a weak D match, TRBD2 (5 bases). Per germline, CDR1 SGHAT and CDR2 FQNNGV. V shed 3 bases and J shed 4 bases, with 14 bases lying between them. The CDR3 extends over 15 amino acids.

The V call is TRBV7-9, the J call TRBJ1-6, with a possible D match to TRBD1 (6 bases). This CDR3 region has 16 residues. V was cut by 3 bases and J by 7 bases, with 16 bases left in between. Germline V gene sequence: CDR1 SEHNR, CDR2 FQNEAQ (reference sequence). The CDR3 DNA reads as TGTGCCAGCAGCTTCGAGACAGGAAGGAAGAATTCACCCCTCCACTTT. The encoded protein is CASSFETGRKNSPLHF.

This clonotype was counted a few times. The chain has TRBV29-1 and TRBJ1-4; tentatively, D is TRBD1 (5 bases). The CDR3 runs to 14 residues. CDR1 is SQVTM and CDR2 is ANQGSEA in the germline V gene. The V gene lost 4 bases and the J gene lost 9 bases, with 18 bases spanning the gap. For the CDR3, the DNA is TGCAGCGTTGCGTCTGACAGATCTGGGAAAAAACTGTTTTTT. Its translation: CSVASDRSGKKLFF.

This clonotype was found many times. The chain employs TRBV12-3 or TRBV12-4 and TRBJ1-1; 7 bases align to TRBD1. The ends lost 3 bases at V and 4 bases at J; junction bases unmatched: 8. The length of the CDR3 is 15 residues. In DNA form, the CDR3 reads TGTGCCAGCAGTTTGGTCCCGACAGGGCTCACTGAAGCTTTCTTT. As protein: CASSLVPTGLTEAFF.

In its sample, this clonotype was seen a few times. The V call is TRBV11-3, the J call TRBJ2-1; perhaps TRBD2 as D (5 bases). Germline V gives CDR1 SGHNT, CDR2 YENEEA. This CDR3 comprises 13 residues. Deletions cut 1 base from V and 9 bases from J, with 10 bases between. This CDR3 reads CASSLASPREQFF. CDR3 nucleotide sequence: TGTGCCAGCAGCTTAGCTAGCCCCCGTGAGCAGTTCTTC.

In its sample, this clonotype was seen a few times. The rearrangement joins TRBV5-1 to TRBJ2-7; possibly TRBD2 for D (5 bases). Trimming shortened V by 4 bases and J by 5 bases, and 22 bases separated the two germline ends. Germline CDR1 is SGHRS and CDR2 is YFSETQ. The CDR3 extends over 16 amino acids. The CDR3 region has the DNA TGCGCCAGCAGCACTAGACCCGGGTTCCCTCGCGACGAGCAGTACTTC. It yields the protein CASSTRPGFPRDEQYF.

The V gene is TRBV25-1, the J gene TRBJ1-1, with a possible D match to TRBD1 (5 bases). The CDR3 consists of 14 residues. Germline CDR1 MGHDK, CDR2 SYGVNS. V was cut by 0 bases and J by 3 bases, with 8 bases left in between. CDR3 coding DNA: TGTGCCAGCAGTGAATACGGGGCGGACACTGAAGCTTTCTTT. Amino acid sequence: CASSEYGADTEAFF.

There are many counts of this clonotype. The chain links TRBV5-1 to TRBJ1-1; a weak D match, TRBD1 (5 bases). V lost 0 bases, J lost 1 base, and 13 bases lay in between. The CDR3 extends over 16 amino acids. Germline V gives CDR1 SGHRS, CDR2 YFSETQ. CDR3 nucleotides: TGCGCCAGCAGCTTGGTAATTAGCGGACAGAACACTGAAGCTTTCTTT. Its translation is CASSLVISGQNTEAFF.

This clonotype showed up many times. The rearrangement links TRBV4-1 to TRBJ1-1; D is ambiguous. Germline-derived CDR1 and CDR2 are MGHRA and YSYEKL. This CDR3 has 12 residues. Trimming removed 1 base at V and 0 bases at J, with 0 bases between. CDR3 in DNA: TGCGCCAGCAGCCAAGTGAACACTGAAGCTTTCTTT. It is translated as CASSQVNTEAFF.

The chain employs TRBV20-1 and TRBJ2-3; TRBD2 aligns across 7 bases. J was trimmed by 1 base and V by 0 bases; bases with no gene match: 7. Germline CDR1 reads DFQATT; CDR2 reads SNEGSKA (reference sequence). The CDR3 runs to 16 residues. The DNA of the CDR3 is TGCAGTGCTAGAGATCGGGCGGGAGTGGGCACAGATACGCAGTATTTT. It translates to CSARDRAGVGTDTQYF.

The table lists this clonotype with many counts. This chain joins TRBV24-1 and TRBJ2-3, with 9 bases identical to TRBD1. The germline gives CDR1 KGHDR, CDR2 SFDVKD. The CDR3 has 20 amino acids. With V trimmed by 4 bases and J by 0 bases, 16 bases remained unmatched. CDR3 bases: TGTGCCACCAGTGAGCCCAGTCGGGACAGGGTCGACGGTAGCACAGATACGCAGTATTTT. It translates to CATSEPSRDRVDGSTDTQYF.

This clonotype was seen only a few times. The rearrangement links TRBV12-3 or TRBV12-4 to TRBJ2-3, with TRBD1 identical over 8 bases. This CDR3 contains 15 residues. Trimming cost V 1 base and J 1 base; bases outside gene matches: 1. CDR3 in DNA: TGTGCCAGCAGTTTAGTGGACAGGGGCACAGATACGCAGTATTTT. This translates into CASSLVDRGTDTQYF.

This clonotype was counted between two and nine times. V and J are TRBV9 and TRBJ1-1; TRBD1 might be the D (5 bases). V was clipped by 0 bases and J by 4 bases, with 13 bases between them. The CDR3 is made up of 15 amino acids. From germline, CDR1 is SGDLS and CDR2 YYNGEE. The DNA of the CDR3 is TGTGCCAGCAGCGTAGCGGGACGGCGTGGCACTGAAGCTTTCTTT. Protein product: CASSVAGRRGTEAFF.

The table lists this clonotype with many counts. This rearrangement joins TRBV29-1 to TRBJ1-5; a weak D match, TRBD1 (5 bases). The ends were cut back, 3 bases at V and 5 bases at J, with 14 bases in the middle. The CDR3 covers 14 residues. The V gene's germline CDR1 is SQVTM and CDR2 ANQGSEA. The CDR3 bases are TGCAGCGTTGAGGGACCGAAAGGGCATCAGCCCCAGCATTTT. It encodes CSVEGPKGHQPQHF.

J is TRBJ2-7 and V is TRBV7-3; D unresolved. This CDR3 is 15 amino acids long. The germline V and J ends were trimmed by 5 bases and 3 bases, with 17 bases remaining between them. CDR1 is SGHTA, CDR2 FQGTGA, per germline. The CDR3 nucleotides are TGTGCCAGCAGCCACTTGGGTAGCCCAGTCTACGAGCAGTACTTC. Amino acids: CASSHLGSPVYEQYF.